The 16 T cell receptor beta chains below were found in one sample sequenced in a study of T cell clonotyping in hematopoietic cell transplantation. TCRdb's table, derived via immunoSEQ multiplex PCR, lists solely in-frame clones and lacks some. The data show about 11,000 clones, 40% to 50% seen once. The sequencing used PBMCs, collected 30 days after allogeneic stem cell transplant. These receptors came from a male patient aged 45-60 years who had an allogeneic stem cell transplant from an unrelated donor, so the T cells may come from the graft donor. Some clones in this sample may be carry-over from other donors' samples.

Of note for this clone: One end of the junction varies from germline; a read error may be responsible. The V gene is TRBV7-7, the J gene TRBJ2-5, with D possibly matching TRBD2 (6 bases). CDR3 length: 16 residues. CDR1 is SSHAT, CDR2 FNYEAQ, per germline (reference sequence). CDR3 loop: CASSLSSASKEETQYF. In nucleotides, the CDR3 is TGTGCTAGCAGCTTATCTAGCGCCTCCAAGGAAGAGACCCAGTACTTC.

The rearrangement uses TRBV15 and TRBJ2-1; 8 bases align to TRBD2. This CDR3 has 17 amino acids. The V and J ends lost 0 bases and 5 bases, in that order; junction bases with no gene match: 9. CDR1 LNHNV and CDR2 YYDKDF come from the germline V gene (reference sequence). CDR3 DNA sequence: TGTGCCACCAGCAGAGATCTCTGGACTAGCCGGGACAATGAGCAGTTCTTC. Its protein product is CATSRDLWTSRDNEQFF. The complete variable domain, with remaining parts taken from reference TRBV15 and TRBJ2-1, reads DAMVIQNPRYQVTQFGKPVTLSCSQTLNHNVMYWYQQKSSQAPKLLFHYYDKDFNNEADTPDNFQSRRPNTSFCFLDIRSPGLGDTAMYLCATSRDLWTSRDNEQFFGPGTRLTVL.

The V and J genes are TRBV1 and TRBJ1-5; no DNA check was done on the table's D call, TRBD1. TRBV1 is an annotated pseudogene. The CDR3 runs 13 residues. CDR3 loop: CTSSQDPPGPQHF. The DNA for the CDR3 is TGCACCAGCAGCCAAGACCCCCCAGGGCCCCAGCATTTT.

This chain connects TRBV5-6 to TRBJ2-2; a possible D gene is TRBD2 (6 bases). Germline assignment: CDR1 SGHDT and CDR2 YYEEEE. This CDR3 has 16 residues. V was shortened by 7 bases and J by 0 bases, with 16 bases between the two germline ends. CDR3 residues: CASSWGAGTNTGELFF. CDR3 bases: TGTGCCAGCTCCTGGGGTGCGGGGACGAACACCGGGGAGCTGTTTTTT.

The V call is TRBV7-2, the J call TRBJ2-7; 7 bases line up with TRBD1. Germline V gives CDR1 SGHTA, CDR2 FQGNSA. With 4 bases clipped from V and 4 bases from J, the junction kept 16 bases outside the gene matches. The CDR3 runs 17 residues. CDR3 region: CASSSGTSGTDPYEQYF. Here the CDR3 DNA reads TGTGCCAGCAGCTCCGGAACTTCCGGGACAGATCCATACGAGCAGTACTTC. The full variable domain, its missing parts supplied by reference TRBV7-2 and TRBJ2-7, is GAGVSQSPSNKVTEKGKDVELRCDPISGHTALYWYRQSLGQGLEFLIYFQGNSAPDKSGLPSDRFSAERTGGSVSTLTIQRTQQEDSAVYLCASSSGTSGTDPYEQYFGPGTRLTVT.

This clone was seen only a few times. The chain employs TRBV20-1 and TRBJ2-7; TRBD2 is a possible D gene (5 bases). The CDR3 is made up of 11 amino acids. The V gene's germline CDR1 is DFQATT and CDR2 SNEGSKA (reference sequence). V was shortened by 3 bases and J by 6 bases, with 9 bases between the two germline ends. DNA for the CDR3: TGCAGTGCTAGTCGGGGTTTCGAGCAGTACTTC. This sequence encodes CSASRGFEQYF.

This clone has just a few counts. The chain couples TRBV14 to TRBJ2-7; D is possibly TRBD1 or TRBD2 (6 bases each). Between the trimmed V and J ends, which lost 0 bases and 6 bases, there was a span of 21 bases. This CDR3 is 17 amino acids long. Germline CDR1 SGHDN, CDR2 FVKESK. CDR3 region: CASSQDISRGGEGEQYF. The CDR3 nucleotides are TGTGCCAGCAGCCAAGATATTAGCAGGGGAGGTGAAGGCGAGCAGTACTTC.

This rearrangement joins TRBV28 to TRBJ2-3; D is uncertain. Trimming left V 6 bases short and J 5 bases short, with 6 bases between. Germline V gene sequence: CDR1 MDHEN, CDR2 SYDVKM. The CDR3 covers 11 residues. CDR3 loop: CASSLKDTQYF. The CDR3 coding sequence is TGTGCCAGCAGCTTGAAAGATACGCAGTATTTT.

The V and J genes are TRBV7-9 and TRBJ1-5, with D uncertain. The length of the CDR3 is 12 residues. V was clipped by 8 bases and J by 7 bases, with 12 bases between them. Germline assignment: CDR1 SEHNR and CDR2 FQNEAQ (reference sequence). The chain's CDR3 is CASQDGVQPQHF. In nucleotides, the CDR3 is TGTGCCAGCCAGGATGGAGTCCAGCCCCAGCATTTT.

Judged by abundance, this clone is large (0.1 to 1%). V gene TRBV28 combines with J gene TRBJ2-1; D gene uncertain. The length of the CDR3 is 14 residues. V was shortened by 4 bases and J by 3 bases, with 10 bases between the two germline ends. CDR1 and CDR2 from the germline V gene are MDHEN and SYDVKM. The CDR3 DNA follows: TGTGCCAGCAGTTCATCTGGAGTCTACAATGAGCAGTTCTTC. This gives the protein CASSSSGVYNEQFF. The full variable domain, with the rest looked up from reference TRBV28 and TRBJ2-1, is DVKVTQSSRYLVKRTGEKVFLECVQDMDHENMFWYRQDPGLGLRLIYFSYDVKMKEKGDIPEGYSVSREKKERFSLILESASTNQTSMYLCASSSSGVYNEQFFGPGTRLTVL.

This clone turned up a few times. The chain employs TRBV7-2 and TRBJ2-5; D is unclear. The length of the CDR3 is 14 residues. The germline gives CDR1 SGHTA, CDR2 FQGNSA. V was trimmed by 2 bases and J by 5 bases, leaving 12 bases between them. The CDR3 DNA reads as TGTGCCAGCAGCTTAACCGGCAGTCCGGAGACCCAGTACTTC. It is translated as CASSLTGSPETQYF.

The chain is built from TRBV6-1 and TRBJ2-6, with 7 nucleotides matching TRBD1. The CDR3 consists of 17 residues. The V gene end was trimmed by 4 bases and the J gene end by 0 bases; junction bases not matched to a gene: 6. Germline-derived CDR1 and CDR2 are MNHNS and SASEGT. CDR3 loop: CASSAQGPSSGANVLTF. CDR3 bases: TGTGCCAGCAGTGCACAGGGGCCAAGCTCTGGGGCCAACGTCCTGACTTTC.

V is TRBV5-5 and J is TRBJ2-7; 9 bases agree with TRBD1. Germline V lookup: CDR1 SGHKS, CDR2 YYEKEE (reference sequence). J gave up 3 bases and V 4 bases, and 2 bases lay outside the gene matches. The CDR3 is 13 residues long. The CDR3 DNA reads TGTGCCAGCAGCCTGACAGGGGGCTACGAGCAGTACTTC. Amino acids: CASSLTGGYEQYF.

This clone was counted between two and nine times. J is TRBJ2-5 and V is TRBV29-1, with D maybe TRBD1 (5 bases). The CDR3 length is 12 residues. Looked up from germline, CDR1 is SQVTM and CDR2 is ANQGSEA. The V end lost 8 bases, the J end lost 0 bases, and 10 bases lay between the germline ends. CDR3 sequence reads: CSSTGDQETQYF. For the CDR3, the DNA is TGCAGCTCTACAGGAGACCAAGAGACCCAGTACTTC. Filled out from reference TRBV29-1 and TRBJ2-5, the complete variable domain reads SAVISQKPSRDICQRGTSLTIQCQVDSQVTMMFWYRQQPGQSLTLIATANQGSEATYESGFVIDKFPISRPNLTFSTLTVSNMSPEDSSIYLCSSTGDQETQYFGPGTRLLVL.

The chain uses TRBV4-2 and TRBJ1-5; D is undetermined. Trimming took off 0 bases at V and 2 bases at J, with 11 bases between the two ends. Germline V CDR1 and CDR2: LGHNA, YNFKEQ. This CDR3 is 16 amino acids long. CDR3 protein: CASSQEEGAGNQPQHF. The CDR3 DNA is TGTGCCAGCAGCCAAGAGGAGGGCGCCGGCAATCAGCCCCAGCATTTT.

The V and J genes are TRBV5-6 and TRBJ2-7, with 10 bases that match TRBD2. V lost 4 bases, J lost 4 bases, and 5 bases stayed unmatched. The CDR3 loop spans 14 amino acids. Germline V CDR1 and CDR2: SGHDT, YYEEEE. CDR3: CASSGSSGGYEQYF. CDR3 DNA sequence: TGTGCCAGCAGCGGGAGTAGCGGGGGGTACGAGCAGTACTTC.